Presented here are 13 T cell receptor beta chains from one specimen sequenced in a study of T cells in pancreatic ductal adenocarcinoma. TCRdb's table, derived via immunoSEQ multiplex PCR, lists solely in-frame clones and lacks some. Of some 16,000 clones in the sample, 91% were seen once. No neoadjuvant therapy was given to the selected pancreatic ductal adenocarcinoma patients before their surgery. Sequencing was carried out using PBMCs. The receptors were gathered from a human donor with pancreatic ductal adenocarcinoma.

This chain uses TRBV29-1 with TRBJ1-1; maybe TRBD1 (5 bases). Trimming cost V 7 bases and J 0 bases, with 12 bases left between them. From germline, CDR1 is SQVTM and CDR2 ANQGSEA. This CDR3 comprises 13 residues. CDR3 bases: TGCAGCGGCCAGGGTAACATGAACACTGAAGCTTTCTTT. It specifies CSGQGNMNTEAFF.

This rearrangement joins TRBV7-8 to TRBJ2-2; D not resolved. The CDR3 is 14 amino acids. V shed 1 base and J shed 2 bases, with 5 bases lying between them. Looked up from germline, CDR1 is SGHVS and CDR2 is FQNEAQ. CDR3: CASSLESNTGELFF. The CDR3 nucleotides read TGTGCCAGCAGCTTAGAATCAAACACCGGGGAGCTGTTTTTT.

The rearrangement uses TRBV5-1 and TRBJ1-1; 8 bases agree with TRBD1. The CDR3 is made up of 16 amino acids. J was trimmed by 4 bases and V by 0 bases; bases with no gene match: 8. The V gene's germline CDR1 is SGHRS and CDR2 YFSETQ. CDR3 nucleotides: TGCGCCAGCAGCTTGGCCGGCAGGGGGCGCGGCACTGAAGCTTTCTTT. Its translation is CASSLAGRGRGTEAFF.

The rearrangement joins TRBV4-3 to TRBJ1-2; D gene ambiguous. The CDR3 is made up of 15 amino acids. Germline CDR1 is LGHNA and CDR2 is YSLEER. Trimming took off 3 bases at V and 3 bases at J, with 14 bases between the two ends. The chain's CDR3 is CASSQQPAKDYGYTF. As DNA, the CDR3 is TGCGCCAGCAGCCAGCAGCCGGCAAAGGACTATGGCTACACCTTC.

This clone was seen once. This chain joins TRBV5-1 and TRBJ2-5; D possibly corresponds to TRBD2 (7 bases). The closer fit of TRBJ2-7 to the DNA end suggests the J call may be wrong. The CDR3 sequence is 16 residues long. Germline CDR1 and CDR2: SGHRS and YFSETQ. The CDR3 sequence: CASSLAGGASTYEQYF. CDR3 coding DNA: TGCGCCAGCAGCTTGGCGGGGGGCGCGTCAACCTACGAGCAGTACTTC.

The chain combines TRBV5-1 with TRBJ1-2, with 11 nucleotides matching TRBD1. The CDR3 covers 15 residues. Germline lookup yields CDR1 SGHRS and CDR2 YFSETQ. V shed 0 bases and J 3 bases; nucleotides not matched to a gene: 1. The CDR3 DNA follows: TGCGCCAGCAGCTTGGGGACAGGGGGCGACTATGGCTACACCTTC. Amino acid sequence: CASSLGTGGDYGYTF.

The chain is built from TRBV9 and TRBJ1-1; 12 nucleotides align to TRBD1. This CDR3 has 15 residues. Per germline, CDR1 SGDLS and CDR2 YYNGEE. The J segment lost 6 bases and the V segment lost 4 bases, leaving 7 bases of the junction unmatched. CDR3 DNA sequence: TGTGCCAGCAGCCCAACGGGACAGGGGGCGGCTGAAGCTTTCTTT. It codes for CASSPTGQGAAEAFF.

This sequence joins TRBV7-3 and TRBJ1-2, with a possible D match to TRBD1 (6 bases). V lost 3 bases to trimming and J lost 4 bases, with 12 bases between them. The CDR3 is 14 residues long. The germline V gene has CDR1 SGHTA and CDR2 FQGTGA. DNA of the CDR3: TGTGCCAGCAGCTTGGGGCAGGGGATCTATGGCTACACCTTC. This sequence encodes CASSLGQGIYGYTF.

This clone came up once. The V gene is TRBV27, the J gene TRBJ2-4; 10 bases fit TRBD1. Trimming removed 6 bases from V and 4 bases from J; junction bases left unmatched: 15. CDR1 and CDR2 from the germline V gene are MNHEY and SMNVEV (reference sequence). The CDR3 is made up of 18 amino acids. The CDR3 nucleotides read TGTGCCAGCAGCTCCATGACAGGGGGCGCAGTCCCAAAAAACATTCAGTACTTC. Encoded protein: CASSSMTGGAVPKNIQYF.

The CDR3 nucleotides are TGTGCCATCAGTGACCCGACGCCTCCTCCTACAGGGGCAGCGAATGGCTACACCTTC. It is translated as CAISDPTPPPTGAANGYTF. The V call is TRBV10-3, the J call TRBJ1-2, with 7 bases that match TRBD1. Germline CDR1 ENHRY, CDR2 SYGVKD. This CDR3 spans 19 amino acids. J was trimmed by 6 bases and V by 3 bases; bases with no gene match: 22.

The V gene is TRBV29-1, the J gene TRBJ1-5, with a weak D call TRBD1 (5 bases). V was cut by 7 bases and J by 2 bases, with 9 bases left in between. Per the germline V gene, CDR1 is SQVTM and CDR2 is ANQGSEA. The CDR3 consists of 12 residues. CDR3 sequence: CSAGDRNQPQHF. The CDR3 nucleotides are TGCAGCGCCGGGGACCGCAATCAGCCCCAGCATTTT. The complete variable domain, with remaining parts taken from reference TRBV29-1 and TRBJ1-5, reads SAVISQKPSRDICQRGTSLTIQCQVDSQVTMMFWYRQQPGQSLTLIATANQGSEATYESGFVIDKFPISRPNLTFSTLTVSNMSPEDSSIYLCSAGDRNQPQHFGDGTRLSIL.

The genes are TRBV5-6 and TRBJ2-7; TRBD1 agrees at 7 bases. CDR3 length: 18 residues. Germline V gives CDR1 SGHDT, CDR2 YYEEEE. The V and J ends lost 0 bases and 0 bases, in that order; junction bases with no gene match: 12. The CDR3 here is CASSLALGQRLSSYEQYF. The CDR3 bases are TGTGCCAGCAGCTTGGCGTTGGGACAGAGATTAAGCTCCTACGAGCAGTACTTC.

This chain joins TRBV5-1 and TRBJ1-1; D remains ambiguous. V lost 8 bases and J 0 bases, leaving 14 bases between the germline ends. This CDR3 has 14 residues. Germline values: CDR1 SGHRS, CDR2 YFSETQ. CDR3 protein: CASSVEAMNTEAFF. DNA for the CDR3: TGCGCCAGTTCGGTGGAGGCCATGAACACTGAAGCTTTCTTT.